Given below is one T cell receptor (beta chain) in context. The data derive from a study of blood T cell repertoires in COVID-19. Whole-study context: Samples taken during acute and convalescent COVID-19 were collected in the United States, Italy and Spain. Nucleic acid was either cDNA or gDNA, and it came from T cells, B-cell-depleted T cells, or PBMCs.

Trimming stripped 1 base from V and 3 bases from J, with 13 bases between. CDR1 is SNHLY, CDR2 FYNNEI, per germline. The CDR3 totals 15 residues. Source study methods: Estimation of nucleated cell counts was performed using reference gene primer amplification. Assay: immunoSEQ multiplex PCR; the TCRdb copy retains only in-frame clones and omits some. The DNA gave D and trimming, while V, J and clone size come from that table. The sample yields around 130,000 clones, roughly four fifths seen once. The chain carries TRBV2 and TRBJ2-7, with D perhaps TRBD2 (6 bases). Sample: peripheral blood. This receptor was obtained from a human donor in a cohort sampled during active COVID-19. The CDR3 region is CASSEGVAGFYEQYF. As DNA, the CDR3 is TGTGCCAGCAGTGAAGGAGTTGCGGGGTTCTACGAGCAGTACTTC.